This note documents a single T cell receptor (beta chain) sequence. This CDR3 has 13 residues. Germline lookup yields CDR1 SGHDN and CDR2 FVKESK. TRB amplification used around 260 ng of peripheral blood genomic DNA. This specimen belongs to a study of T cell clusters in autoimmune cytopenias. Multiplex touch-down PCR amplified TRB using TRB-A and TRB-B pools in one tube. After re-calling the multiplex PCR reads, TCRdb lists one entry per CDR3 protein, DNA absent. The sample's table shows some 9,600 distinct CDR3 sequences. The specimen sequenced was peripheral blood. This sequence originates from a human donor with an autoimmune cytopenia or autoimmune hepatitis (not recorded which). The gene calls are TRBV14 and TRBJ2-5; with no DNA, the TCRdb D assignment of TRBD1 cannot be verified. The CDR3: CASSQVQEETQYF. Together with reference TRBV14 and TRBJ2-5, the CDR3 gives the full variable domain: EAGVTQFPSHSVIEKGQTVTLRCDPISGHDNLYWYRRVMGKEIKFLLHFVKESKQDESGMPNNRFLAERTGGTYSTLKVQPAELEDSGVYFCASSQVQEETQYFGPGTRLLVL.